One and the same sample provided the 15 T cell receptor beta chains below, sequenced in a study of blood T cell repertoires in COVID-19. Measured with immunoSEQ multiplex PCR; TCRdb has only the in-frame clones, and not every one. This table holds under 75,000 clones, around 79% found once. Sample: peripheral blood. These receptors originate from a man between 60 and 75 years old with acute or convalescent COVID-19.

This clone was detected a few times. The chain combines TRBV27 with TRBJ1-1; possibly TRBD1 for D (5 bases). Looked up from germline, CDR1 is MNHEY and CDR2 is SMNVEV (reference sequence). The germline V and J ends were trimmed by 6 bases and 5 bases, with 13 bases remaining between them. The CDR3 length is 13 residues. The CDR3 loop reads CASRFGGATEAFF. The CDR3 DNA reads as TGTGCCAGCAGATTCGGAGGGGCAACTGAAGCTTTCTTT.

CDR3 sequence (DNA): TGTGCCATCAGTGATACCGCAGGGCCCCGCACTGAAGCTTTCTTT. It is translated as CAISDTAGPRTEAFF. V usage is TRBV10-3 and J usage is TRBJ1-1, with D tentatively TRBD1 (5 bases). CDR1 is ENHRY and CDR2 is SYGVKD in the germline V gene. The CDR3 covers 15 residues. Deletions cut 3 bases from V and 4 bases from J, with 15 bases between.

This rearrangement joins TRBV5-4 to TRBJ1-4, with D uncertain. The CDR3 spans 15 residues. V was shortened by 2 bases and J by 0 bases, with 8 bases between the two germline ends. CDR1 is SGHNT and CDR2 is YYREEE in the germline V gene (reference sequence). This chain's CDR3 is CASSFGGTTNEKLFF. CDR3 coding DNA: TGTGCCAGCAGCTTTGGCGGCACAACTAATGAAAAACTGTTTTTT.

The chain is built from TRBV24-1 and TRBJ2-1, with 10 bases that match TRBD1. The V gene end was trimmed by 9 bases and the J gene end by 8 bases; junction bases not matched to a gene: 12. Germline assignment: CDR1 KGHDR and CDR2 SFDVKD. This CDR3 region has 15 residues. The CDR3 reads CATGDRGATGDEQFF. DNA for the CDR3: TGTGCCACCGGGGACAGGGGCGCTACGGGCGATGAGCAGTTCTTC.

This rearrangement joins TRBV7-9 to TRBJ1-4; D gene ambiguous. Per germline, CDR1 SEHNR and CDR2 FQNEAQ (reference sequence). CDR3 length: 15 residues. Between the trimmed V and J ends, which lost 1 base and 7 bases, there was a span of 13 bases. CDR3 residues: CASSLGGGRGEKLFF. The CDR3 region has the DNA TGTGCCAGCAGCTTAGGAGGCGGGAGAGGTGAAAAACTGTTTTTT.

The chain uses TRBV7-9 and TRBJ1-1, with TRBD1 matching over 12 bases. The V gene's germline CDR1 is SEHNR and CDR2 FQNEAQ (reference sequence). The CDR3 totals 16 residues. V lost 5 bases, J lost 4 bases, and 8 bases stayed unmatched. The CDR3 region has the DNA TGTGCCAGCAGCAGAGGGACAGGGGGCCGGGTCACTGAAGCTTTCTTT. It specifies CASSRGTGGRVTEAFF.

The rearrangement uses TRBV29-1 and TRBJ2-2; tentatively, D is TRBD2 (6 bases). V lost 0 bases to trimming and J lost 4 bases, with 15 bases between them. The CDR3 has 16 amino acids. Germline assignment: CDR1 SQVTM and CDR2 ANQGSEA. CDR3 residues: CSVEDEKSGLTGELFF. The CDR3 DNA sequence: TGCAGCGTTGAAGATGAAAAGTCGGGACTCACCGGGGAGCTGTTTTTT.

The rearrangement joins TRBV7-2 to TRBJ2-5; 11 positions agree with TRBD1. Trimming cost V 3 bases and J 4 bases; bases outside gene matches: 7. Germline V gene sequence: CDR1 SGHTA, CDR2 FQGNSA. This CDR3 has 16 residues. Written as DNA, the CDR3 is TGTGCCAGCAGCTTTACCCCGGACAGGGGGCGAGAGACCCAGTACTTC. Its translation: CASSFTPDRGRETQYF.

This chain joins TRBV6-5 and TRBJ1-6; no clear D. The CDR3 has 14 residues. Trimming removed 6 bases at V and 10 bases at J, with 16 bases between. Germline lookup yields CDR1 MNHEY and CDR2 SVGAGI. CDR3 sequence reads: CASRVRDLRSPLHF. Written as DNA, the CDR3 is TGTGCCAGCAGAGTCCGGGATCTCCGGTCACCCCTCCACTTT.

This clone occurred many times. The chain carries TRBV11-3 and TRBJ2-2; 7 positions agree with TRBD2. The CDR3 sequence is 12 residues long. After removal of 8 bases from V and 4 bases from J, the junction contained 1 base not matched to a gene. CDR1 and CDR2 (germline): SGHNT, YENEEA. The chain's CDR3 is CASGRGTGELFF. The CDR3 DNA sequence: TGTGCCAGCGGGAGGGGCACCGGGGAGCTGTTTTTT.

The count of this clone is one. This chain joins TRBV4-1 and TRBJ1-3, with D maybe TRBD1 (5 bases). V gave up 0 bases and J gave up 7 bases, with 19 bases separating them. The CDR3 has 17 residues. Germline values: CDR1 MGHRA, CDR2 YSYEKL. This CDR3 reads CASSQEGFPGSTNTIYF. CDR3 DNA: TGCGCCAGCAGCCAAGAGGGGTTCCCAGGGTCGACGAACACCATATATTTT.

The rearrangement links TRBV6-1 to TRBJ1-1; D is possibly TRBD1 (5 bases). Deletions cut 1 base from V and 4 bases from J, with 7 bases between. This CDR3 is 13 amino acids long. Germline assignment: CDR1 MNHNS and CDR2 SASEGT. The CDR3 here is CASSEDRSTEAFF. CDR3 bases: TGTGCCAGCAGTGAAGACAGGAGCACTGAAGCTTTCTTT.

The J gene is TRBJ1-5, the V gene TRBV30; D remains ambiguous. CDR1 and CDR2 from the germline V gene are GTSNPN and SVGIG (reference sequence). V dropped 2 bases and J dropped 1 base, with 12 bases sitting between them. The CDR3 is 15 amino acids. The CDR3: CAWSSGIGSNQPQHF. The CDR3 DNA reads as TGTGCCTGGAGTTCGGGGATCGGAAGCAATCAGCCCCAGCATTTT. The entire variable domain, with the rest obtained from reference TRBV30 and TRBJ1-5, is as follows: SQTIHQWPATLVQPVGSPLSLECTVEGTSNPNLYWYRQAAGRGLQLLFYSVGIGQISSEVPQNLSASRPQDRQFILSSKKLLLSDSGFYLCAWSSGIGSNQPQHFGDGTRLSIL.

The J gene is TRBJ2-3, the V gene TRBV11-1, with TRBD2 matching over 9 bases. Germline values: CDR1 SGHAT, CDR2 FQDESV (reference sequence). The CDR3 runs to 16 residues. With 4 bases clipped from V and 0 bases from J, the junction kept 5 bases outside the gene matches. CDR3 in amino acids: CASSSRTSESTDTQYF. In DNA form, the CDR3 reads TGTGCCAGCAGCTCACGGACTAGCGAAAGCACAGATACGCAGTATTTT.

This chain connects TRBV4-1 to TRBJ2-1, with TRBD2 matching over 11 bases. CDR1 MGHRA and CDR2 YSYEKL come from the germline V gene. The V and J ends lost 3 bases and 3 bases, in that order; junction bases with no gene match: 4. CDR3 length: 16 residues. In DNA, the CDR3 is TGCGCCAGCAGCCACACCGGGACTAGCGGCTACAATGAGCAGTTCTTC. Translated: CASSHTGTSGYNEQFF.